The T cell receptor beta chain described here comes from a study of blood T cell repertoires in COVID-19 (dated by TCRdb to 2020 to 2022). The study in broad terms: The collaborator samples originated in the United States, Italy and Spain and spanned the acute and convalescent phases of COVID-19. The repertoires were made available in a free public database intended to serve as a resource for research on the immune response to SARS-CoV-2. Where available, HLA class I and class II types were obtained from metadata supplied by the sample provider rather than from assay-based typing. The prospective study material was composed of cDNA or gDNA derived from T cells, B-cell-depleted T cells, or PBMCs. A de-identified subject ID, COVID-19 status, age in years and sex were almost always included in the sample metadata. Subjects who had been exposed to COVID-19, were actively infected with it, or had recovered from it provided the deeply sampled blood TCRbeta repertoires that made up the dataset. The samples were drawn from two sources: the first 160 participants of the ongoing ImmuneRACE study, and approximately 1,300 subjects contributed by 6 global collaborators. Study-wide findings and limitations: The quantity of clinical and demographic metadata differed by source and by participant and was supplied without curation.

The immunoSEQ Assay, a bias-controlled multiplex PCR, was used to amplify TCRbeta CDR3 regions from genomic DNA. Per the source publication's procedure: Nucleated cell counts per sample were estimated from amplification of reference gene primers within the assay. To quantify the absolute abundance of each unique TCRbeta CDR3 rearrangement, sequence reads were collapsed and filtered. For each sample, productive Simpson clonality was calculated as the square root of Simpson's diversity index over productive rearrangements. In TCRdb, the immuneACCESS table is reduced to in-frame sequences with V and J assigned. These tables do not hold every clone; where another copy was compared, an unresolved V gene accounts for under half, and the others remain unexplained. That table supplies the V and J calls and clone size; D and trimming were determined from the DNA. The sample table lists some 75,000 clones, around 80% of them with a count of one. The biggest ten clones account for around 13% of the sample.

At one collaborating source in Seattle, patients were enrolled during active infection and were followed longitudinally through the course of disease. Whole blood was collected in K2EDTA tubes by collaborating institutions according to the institutions' own protocols. For TCRbeta analysis, collaborators shipped samples in one of three forms: frozen whole blood, isolated PBMCs, or DNA extracted from either of those sample types. In regard to this clone: Its antigen target is currently unknown. One base away there is no much larger clone; base qualities are not given.

This TCR derives from a man aged 45-65 years with COVID-19, enrolled during active disease. What was sequenced was peripheral blood.

CDR3 protein: CASSDPRTSGSYEQYF. The bases read TGTGCCAGCAGTGACCCCCGGACTAGCGGGAGTTACGAGCAGTACTTC. This chain joins TRBV25-1 to TRBJ2-7; 13 bases in the junction line up with TRBD2. Via the germline V gene, CDR1 is MGHDK and CDR2 SYGVNS. The germline V and J ends show losses of 3 bases and 4 bases respectively, and no gene match explains 6 bases of the junction. The CDR3 runs 16 residues from the cysteine to the phenylalanine. Left in the record is the CDR3 DNA by itself, 48 bases read in frame from the first base.